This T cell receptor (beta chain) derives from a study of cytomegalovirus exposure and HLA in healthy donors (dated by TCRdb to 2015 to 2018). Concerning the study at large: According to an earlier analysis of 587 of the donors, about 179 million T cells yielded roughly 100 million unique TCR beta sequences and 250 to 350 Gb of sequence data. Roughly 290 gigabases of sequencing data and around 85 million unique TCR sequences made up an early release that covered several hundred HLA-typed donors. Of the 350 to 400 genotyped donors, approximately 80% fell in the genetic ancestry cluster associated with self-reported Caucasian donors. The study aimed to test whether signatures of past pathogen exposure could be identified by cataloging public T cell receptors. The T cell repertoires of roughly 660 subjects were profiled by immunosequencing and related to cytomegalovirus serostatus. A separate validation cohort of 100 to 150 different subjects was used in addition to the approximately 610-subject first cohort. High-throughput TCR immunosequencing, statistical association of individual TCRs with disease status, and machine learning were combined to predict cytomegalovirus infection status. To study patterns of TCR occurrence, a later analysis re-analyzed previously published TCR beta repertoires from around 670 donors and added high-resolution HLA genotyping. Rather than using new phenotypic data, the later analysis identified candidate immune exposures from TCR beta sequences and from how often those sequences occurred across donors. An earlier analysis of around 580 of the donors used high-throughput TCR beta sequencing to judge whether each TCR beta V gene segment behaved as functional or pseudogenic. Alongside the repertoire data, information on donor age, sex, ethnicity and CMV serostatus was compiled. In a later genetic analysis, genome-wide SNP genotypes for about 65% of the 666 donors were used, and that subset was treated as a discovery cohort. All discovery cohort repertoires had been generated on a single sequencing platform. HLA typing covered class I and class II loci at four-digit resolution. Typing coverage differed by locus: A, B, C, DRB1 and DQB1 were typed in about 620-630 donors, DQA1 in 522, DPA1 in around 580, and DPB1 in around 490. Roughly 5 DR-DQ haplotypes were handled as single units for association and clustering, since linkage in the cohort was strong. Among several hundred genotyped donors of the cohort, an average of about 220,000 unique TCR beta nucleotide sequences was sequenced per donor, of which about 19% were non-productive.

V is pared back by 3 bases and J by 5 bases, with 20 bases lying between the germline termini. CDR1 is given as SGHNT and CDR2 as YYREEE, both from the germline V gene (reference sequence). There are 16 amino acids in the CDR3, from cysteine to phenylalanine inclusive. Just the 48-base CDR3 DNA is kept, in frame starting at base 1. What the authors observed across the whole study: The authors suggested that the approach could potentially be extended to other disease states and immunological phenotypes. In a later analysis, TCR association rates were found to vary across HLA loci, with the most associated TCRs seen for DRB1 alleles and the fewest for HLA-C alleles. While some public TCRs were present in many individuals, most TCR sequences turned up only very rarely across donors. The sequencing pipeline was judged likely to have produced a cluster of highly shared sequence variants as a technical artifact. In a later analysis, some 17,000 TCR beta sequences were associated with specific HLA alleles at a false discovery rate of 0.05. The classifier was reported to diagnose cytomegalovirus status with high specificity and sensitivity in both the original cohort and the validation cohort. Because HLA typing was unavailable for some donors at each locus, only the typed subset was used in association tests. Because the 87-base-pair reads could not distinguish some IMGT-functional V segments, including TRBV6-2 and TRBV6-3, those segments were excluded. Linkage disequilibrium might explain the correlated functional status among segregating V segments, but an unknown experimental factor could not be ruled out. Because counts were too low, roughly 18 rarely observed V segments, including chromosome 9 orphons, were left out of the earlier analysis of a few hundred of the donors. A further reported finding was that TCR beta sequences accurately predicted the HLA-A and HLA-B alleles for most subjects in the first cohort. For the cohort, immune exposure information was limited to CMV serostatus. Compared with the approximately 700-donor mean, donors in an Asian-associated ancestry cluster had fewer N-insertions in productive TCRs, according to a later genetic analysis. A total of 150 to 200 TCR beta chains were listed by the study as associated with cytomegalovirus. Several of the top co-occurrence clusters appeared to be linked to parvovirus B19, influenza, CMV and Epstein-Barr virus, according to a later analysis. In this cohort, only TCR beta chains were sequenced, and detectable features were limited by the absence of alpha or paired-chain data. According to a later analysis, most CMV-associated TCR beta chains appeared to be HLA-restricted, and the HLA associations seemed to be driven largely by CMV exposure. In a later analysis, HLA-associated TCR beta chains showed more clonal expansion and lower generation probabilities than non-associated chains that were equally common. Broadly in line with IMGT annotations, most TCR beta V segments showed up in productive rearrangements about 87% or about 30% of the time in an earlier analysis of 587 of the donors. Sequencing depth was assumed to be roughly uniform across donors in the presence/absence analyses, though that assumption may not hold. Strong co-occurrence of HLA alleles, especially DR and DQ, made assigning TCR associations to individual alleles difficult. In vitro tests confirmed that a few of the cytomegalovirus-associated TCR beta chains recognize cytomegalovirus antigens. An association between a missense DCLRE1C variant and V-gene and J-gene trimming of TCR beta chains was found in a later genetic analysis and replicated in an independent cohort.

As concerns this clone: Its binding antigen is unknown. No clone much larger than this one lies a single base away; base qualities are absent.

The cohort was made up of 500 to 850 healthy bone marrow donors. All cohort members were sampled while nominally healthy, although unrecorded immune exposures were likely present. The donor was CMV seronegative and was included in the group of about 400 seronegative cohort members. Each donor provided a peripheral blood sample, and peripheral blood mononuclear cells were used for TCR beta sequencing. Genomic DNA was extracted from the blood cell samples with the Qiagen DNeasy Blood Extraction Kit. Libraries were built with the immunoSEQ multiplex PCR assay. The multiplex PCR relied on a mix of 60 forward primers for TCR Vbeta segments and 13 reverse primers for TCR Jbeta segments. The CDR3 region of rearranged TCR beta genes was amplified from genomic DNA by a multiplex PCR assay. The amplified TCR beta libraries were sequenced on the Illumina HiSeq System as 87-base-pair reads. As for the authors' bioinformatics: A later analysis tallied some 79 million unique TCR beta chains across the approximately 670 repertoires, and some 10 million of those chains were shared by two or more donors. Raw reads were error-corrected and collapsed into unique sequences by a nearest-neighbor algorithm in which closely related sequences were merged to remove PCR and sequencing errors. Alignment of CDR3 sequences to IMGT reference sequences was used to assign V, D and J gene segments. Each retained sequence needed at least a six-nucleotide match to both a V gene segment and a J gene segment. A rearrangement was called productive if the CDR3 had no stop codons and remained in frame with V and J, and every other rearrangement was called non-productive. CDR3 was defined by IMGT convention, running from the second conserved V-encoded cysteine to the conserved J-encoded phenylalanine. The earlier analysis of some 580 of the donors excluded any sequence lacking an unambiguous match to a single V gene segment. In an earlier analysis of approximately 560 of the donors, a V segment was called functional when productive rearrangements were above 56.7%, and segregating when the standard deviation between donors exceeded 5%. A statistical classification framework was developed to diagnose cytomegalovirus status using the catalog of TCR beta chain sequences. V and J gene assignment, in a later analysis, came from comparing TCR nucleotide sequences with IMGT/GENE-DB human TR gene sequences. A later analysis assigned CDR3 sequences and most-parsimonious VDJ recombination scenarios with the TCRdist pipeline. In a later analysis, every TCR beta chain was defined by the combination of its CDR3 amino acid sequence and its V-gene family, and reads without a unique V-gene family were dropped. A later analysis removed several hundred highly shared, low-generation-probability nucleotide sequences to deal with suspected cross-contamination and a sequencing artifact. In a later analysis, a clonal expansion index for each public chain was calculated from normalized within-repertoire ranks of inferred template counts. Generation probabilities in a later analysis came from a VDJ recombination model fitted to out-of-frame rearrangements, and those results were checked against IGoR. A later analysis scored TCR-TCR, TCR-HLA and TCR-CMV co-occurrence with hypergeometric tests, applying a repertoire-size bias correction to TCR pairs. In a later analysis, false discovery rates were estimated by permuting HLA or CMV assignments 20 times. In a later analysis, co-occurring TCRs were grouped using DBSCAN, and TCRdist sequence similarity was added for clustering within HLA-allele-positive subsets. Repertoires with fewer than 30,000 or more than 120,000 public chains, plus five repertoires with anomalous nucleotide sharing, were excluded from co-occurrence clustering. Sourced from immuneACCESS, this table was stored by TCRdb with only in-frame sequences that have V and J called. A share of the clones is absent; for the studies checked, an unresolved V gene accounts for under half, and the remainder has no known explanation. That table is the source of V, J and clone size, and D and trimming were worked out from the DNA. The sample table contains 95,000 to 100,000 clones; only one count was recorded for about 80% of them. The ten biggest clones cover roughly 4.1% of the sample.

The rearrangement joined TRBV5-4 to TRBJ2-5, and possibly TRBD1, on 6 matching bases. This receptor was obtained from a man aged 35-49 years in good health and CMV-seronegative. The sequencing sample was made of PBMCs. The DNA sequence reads TGTGCCAGCAGCTGGGGGCGGGCTAGCAGATCGGAGACCCAGTACTTC. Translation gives CASSWGRASRSETQYF.